These 30 T cell receptor beta chains share one sample of origin, sequenced in a study of shared clonotypes between healthy human individuals. TCRdb's copy holds only in-frame clones and misses some; the assay was immunoSEQ multiplex PCR. The sample lists 600,000 to 750,000 clones; less than 80% were seen once. Sequencing input: memory CD4+ T cells sorted from blood. The subset is: CD45RA-negative fraction. The receptors stem from a woman aged 25 to 39 in good health.

The rearrangement uses TRBV12-1 and TRBJ1-5; the D segment call TRBD1 is taken from the table without a DNA check. TRBV12-1 is flagged as a pseudogene. The CDR3 spans 15 residues. CDR3 in amino acids: CASSLRDRGDQPQHF. The CDR3 bases are TGTGCCAGCAGCCTCCGGGACAGGGGGGATCAGCCCCAGCATTTT.

CDR3 in amino acids: CASSLRSGRGGANVLTF. The CDR3 DNA reads TGTGCCAGCAGTTTACGTAGCGGGAGGGGAGGGGCCAACGTCCTGACTTTC. The J gene is TRBJ2-6, the V gene TRBV28; 11 nucleotides align to TRBD2. Trimming took 2 bases from V and 4 from J; bases not matched to a gene: 4. The length of the CDR3 is 17 residues. Per the germline V gene, CDR1 is MDHEN and CDR2 is SYDVKM.

V usage is TRBV30 and J usage is TRBJ2-2; tentatively, D is TRBD2 (6 bases). Trimming removed 5 bases from V and 3 bases from J, with 13 bases in between. This CDR3 has 14 amino acids. Germline-derived CDR1 and CDR2 are GTSNPN and SVGIG (reference sequence). The chain's CDR3 is CAWVRDWYTGELFF. As DNA, the CDR3 is TGTGCCTGGGTTAGGGACTGGTACACCGGGGAGCTGTTTTTT.

This clone appeared once. The chain recombines TRBV7-2 with TRBJ2-3; D unresolved. Trimming removed 3 bases from V and 0 bases from J, with 10 bases in between. This CDR3 has 15 amino acids. Germline V CDR1 and CDR2: SGHTA, FQGNSA. The CDR3 region has the DNA TGTGCCAGCAGCTTCTTAAGCCGAAGCACAGATACGCAGTATTTT. Its protein is CASSFLSRSTDTQYF.

This clone has at least ten counts. The sample contains more than one DNA sequence encoding this CDR3. V usage is TRBV29-1 and J usage is TRBJ2-7; 13 positions agree with TRBD2. V dropped 7 bases and J dropped 0; count of bases not matched to a gene: 15. The CDR3 covers 18 residues. CDR1 and CDR2 from the germline V gene are SQVTM and ANQGSEA. CDR3 nucleotide sequence: TGCAGCGGGGCGTCACCGGGACTAGCGGGACGAAGCTCCTACGAGCAGTACTTC. Translation gives CSGASPGLAGRSSYEQYF.

The V call is TRBV6-5, the J call TRBJ2-1; tentative D call: TRBD2 (6 bases). V was shortened by 2 bases and J by 4 bases, with 15 bases between the two germline ends. The CDR3 is 16 residues long. Germline assignment: CDR1 MNHEY and CDR2 SVGAGI. This CDR3 is CASSYGGGTIYNEQFF. CDR3 nucleotide sequence: TGTGCCAGCAGTTACGGAGGCGGGACCATATACAATGAGCAGTTCTTC.

This clone was picked up many times. The V and J genes are TRBV20-1 and TRBJ2-5; no clear D gene. V was pared by 6 bases and J by 8 bases, with 10 bases between. CDR1 is DFQATT and CDR2 is SNEGSKA in the germline V gene (reference sequence). CDR3 length equals 10 residues. DNA for the CDR3: TGCAGTGCGACTCATAAAACCCAGTACTTC. Translation gives CSATHKTQYF.

This rearrangement joins TRBV18 to TRBJ2-7; maybe TRBD1 (5 bases). CDR1 and CDR2 from the germline V gene are KGHSH and LQKENI. V was pared by 3 bases and J by 6 bases, with 12 bases between. This CDR3 has 13 amino acids. CDR3 residues: CASSPGQGFEQYF. The DNA of the CDR3 is TGTGCCAGCTCACCGGGGCAGGGCTTCGAGCAGTACTTC.

This sequence joins TRBV19 and TRBJ2-5; 9 bases agree with TRBD2. CDR3 length equals 13 residues. V lost 10 bases and J lost 5; bases outside the gene matches: 8. Germline lookup yields CDR1 LNHDA and CDR2 SQIVND (reference sequence). The CDR3 DNA is TGTGCCACCGCGGGGGGGGCTGGTGAGACCCAGTACTTC. It encodes CATAGGAGETQYF.

With regard to this clone: The sample carries other DNA sequences with the same CDR3. V gene TRBV4-1 combines with J gene TRBJ1-3; no clear D. Germline V gene lookup returns CDR1 MGHRA and CDR2 YSYEKL. This CDR3 spans 14 amino acids. V lost 0 bases and J 0 bases, leaving 3 bases between the germline ends. DNA of the CDR3: TGCGCCAGCAGCCAAGACAGCTCTGGAAACACCATATATTTT. Translated: CASSQDSSGNTIYF.

The rearrangement joins TRBV6-1 to TRBJ2-7; 11 bases line up with TRBD1. V shed 6 bases, J shed 6 bases, and the junction held 10 bases outside the gene matches. This CDR3 has 15 residues. Germline V lookup: CDR1 MNHNS, CDR2 SASEGT. CDR3 in amino acids: CASRTGTGGNSEQYF. CDR3 sequence (DNA): TGTGCCAGCAGGACCGGGACAGGGGGTAATAGCGAGCAGTACTTC.

The chain has TRBV7-9 and TRBJ1-1, with D unresolved. Deletions cut 8 bases from V and 6 bases from J, with 10 bases between. CDR1 and CDR2 (germline): SEHNR, FQNEAQ (reference sequence). This CDR3 is built from 11 residues. CDR3 nucleotides: TGTGCCAGCTTACGGGATTCTGAAGCTTTCTTT. The encoded protein is CASLRDSEAFF.

The chain couples TRBV28 to TRBJ1-5, with D possibly being TRBD1 (6 bases). The CDR3 is 17 residues long. Trimming left V 4 bases short and J 3 bases short, with 19 bases between. Germline loops: CDR1 MDHEN, CDR2 SYDVKM. Written as DNA, the CDR3 is TGTGCCAGCAGTTCCGAGAGGGCAGGGGCGTACAATCAGCCCCAGCATTTT. Its translation: CASSSERAGAYNQPQHF.

This clone has only one observation. J is TRBJ2-5 and V is TRBV10-1, with D possibly matching TRBD1 (7 bases). Germline assignment: CDR1 WNHNN and CDR2 SYGVQD (reference sequence). The CDR3 contains 16 residues. Trimming left V 0 bases short and J 5 bases short, with 16 bases between. CDR3 in amino acids: CASSESQGGPGETQYF. The CDR3 bases are TGCGCCAGCAGTGAGTCCCAGGGGGGACCTGGGGAGACCCAGTACTTC.

This clone was counted ten times or more. This sequence joins TRBV6-1 and TRBJ2-3; 11 nucleotides match TRBD2. The CDR3 spans 15 residues. V shed 5 bases and J 2 bases; nucleotides not matched to a gene: 3. Germline CDR1 and CDR2: MNHNS and SASEGT. Here the CDR3 reads CASSLLAGDTDTQYF. For the CDR3, the DNA is TGTGCCAGCAGTCTACTAGCGGGAGACACAGATACGCAGTATTTT.

This clone was counted once. The gene calls are TRBV29-1 and TRBJ2-1, with D unresolved. Germline V gene sequence: CDR1 SQVTM, CDR2 ANQGSEA. This CDR3 has 10 amino acids. V lost 8 bases, J lost 8 bases, and 10 bases lay in between. CDR3 sequence (DNA): TGCAGCATAAGGCTGTATGAGCAGTTCTTC. As protein: CSIRLYEQFF.

This sequence joins TRBV9 and TRBJ1-3, with 7 bases lining up with TRBD1. Germline assignment: CDR1 SGDLS and CDR2 YYNGEE. The J segment lost 0 bases and the V segment lost 3 bases, leaving 9 bases of the junction unmatched. This CDR3 is 17 amino acids long. The CDR3 region has the DNA TGTGCCAGCAGCGCGCAGGGGGGACAGTACTCTGGAAACACCATATATTTT. The encoded protein is CASSAQGGQYSGNTIYF.

This clone was seen only a few times. Here the CDR3 DNA reads TGCGCCAGCAGCCAAGTGGTCGGAAAACTGTTTTTT. It is translated as CASSQVVGKLFF. The chain combines TRBV4-1 with TRBJ1-4; D is unresolved. Germline loops: CDR1 MGHRA, CDR2 YSYEKL. The length of the CDR3 is 12 residues. The ends were cut back, 1 base at V and 10 bases at J, with 7 bases in the middle.

The chain is built from TRBV10-3 and TRBJ2-7; D is perhaps TRBD1 or TRBD2 (5 bases each). Per the germline V gene, CDR1 is ENHRY and CDR2 is SYGVKD. The CDR3 contains 13 residues. V lost 6 bases to trimming and J lost 6 bases, with 15 bases between them. The DNA of the CDR3 is TGTGCCATCAGGGCGACGGGGCCCTCCGAGCAGTACTTC. Amino acids: CAIRATGPSEQYF.

The chain carries TRBV5-6 and TRBJ2-7; D possibly corresponds to TRBD2 (6 bases). Trimming took off 5 bases at V and 0 bases at J, with 15 bases between the two ends. Germline V gene data show CDR1 as SGHDT and CDR2 as YYEEEE. This CDR3 region has 15 residues. The CDR3 DNA reads TGTGCCAGCAGTGCGTCCAGCGGGTTCTCCTACGAGCAGTACTTC. Its translation is CASSASSGFSYEQYF. Together with reference TRBV5-6 and TRBJ2-7, the CDR3 gives the full variable domain: DAGVTQSPTHLIKTRGQQVTLRCSPKSGHDTVSWYQQALGQGPQFIFQYYEEEERQRGNFPDRFSGHQFPNYSSELNVNALLLGDSALYLCASSASSGFSYEQYFGPGTRLTVT.

The genes are TRBV2 and TRBJ1-2, with 7 bases fitting TRBD1. With 6 bases clipped from V and 8 bases from J, the junction kept 6 bases outside the gene matches. This CDR3 has 12 residues. Germline V gives CDR1 SNHLY, CDR2 FYNNEI. The CDR3 sequence: CASRTGAIGYTF. The CDR3 DNA reads as TGTGCCAGCAGAACAGGGGCGATAGGCTACACCTTC.

The chain recombines TRBV18 with TRBJ2-1; 9 positions agree with TRBD1. There are 15 residues in the CDR3. Trimming cost V 1 base and J 7 bases; bases outside gene matches: 5. The germline gives CDR1 KGHSH, CDR2 LQKENI. CDR3 region: CASSPQSDRGNEQFF. The CDR3 coding sequence is TGTGCCAGCTCACCACAGAGCGACAGGGGGAATGAGCAGTTCTTC.

As to this clone: One end of the junction is discordant with germline, which a read error may explain. The chain has TRBV5-6 and TRBJ2-7; 12 nucleotides agree with TRBD2. This CDR3 is built from 15 residues. Germline CDR1 SGHDT, CDR2 YYEEEE. The CDR3 region is CASSFTGTSGYGQYF. The DNA of the CDR3 is TGTGCCAGCAGCTTTACCGGGACTAGCGGGTACGGGCAGTACTTC.

V gene TRBV5-6 combines with J gene TRBJ1-3; 7 positions match TRBD1. Germline CDR1 is SGHDT and CDR2 is YYEEEE. The CDR3 covers 13 residues. V was pared by 4 bases and J by 2 bases, with 0 bases of the junction left unmatched. This chain's CDR3 is CASSQGAGNTIYF. As DNA, the CDR3 is TGTGCCAGCAGCCAGGGGGCTGGAAACACCATATATTTT.

Only a few counts were recorded for this clone. The chain links TRBV25-1 to TRBJ2-7; 10 bases fit TRBD2. Germline-derived CDR1 and CDR2 are MGHDK and SYGVNS. Trimming cost V 4 bases and J 5 bases; bases outside gene matches: 8. There are 15 residues in the CDR3. The CDR3 spells CASSGGLAVSDEQYF. The CDR3 DNA reads as TGTGCCAGCAGTGGAGGACTAGCGGTTTCCGACGAGCAGTACTTC.

The chain combines TRBV7-2 with TRBJ1-2; no clear D gene. The CDR3 loop spans 15 amino acids. Germline values: CDR1 SGHTA, CDR2 FQGNSA. The V end was cut by 1 base, the J end by 9 bases, with 18 bases between. The CDR3, as DNA: TGTGCCAGCAGCTTAGATCTCTACTGGGGAGATAGCTACACCTTC. Protein: CASSLDLYWGDSYTF. The variable domain in full, completed from reference TRBV7-2 and TRBJ1-2, reads GAGVSQSPSNKVTEKGKDVELRCDPISGHTALYWYRQSLGQGLEFLIYFQGNSAPDKSGLPSDRFSAERTGGSVSTLTIQRTQQEDSAVYLCASSLDLYWGDSYTFGSGTRLTVV.

This clone has a handful of counts. The sample has other DNA sequences that encode this CDR3 too. The chain couples TRBV10-2 to TRBJ1-1, with TRBD1 matching over 7 bases. Looked up from germline, CDR1 is WSHSY and CDR2 is SAAADI. V was pared by 3 bases and J by 4 bases, with 2 bases of the junction left unmatched. The CDR3 loop spans 13 amino acids. This chain's CDR3 is CASSESGGTEAFF. The CDR3 DNA sequence: TGCGCCAGCAGTGAATCAGGGGGCACTGAAGCTTTCTTT.

V usage is TRBV6-5 and J usage is TRBJ1-2; TRBD1 matches at 7 bases. V was pared by 7 bases and J by 1 base, with 9 bases of the junction left unmatched. Per germline, CDR1 MNHEY and CDR2 SVGAGI. This CDR3 has 15 residues. The CDR3 sequence is CASTRQGSLNYGYTF. In nucleotides, the CDR3 is TGTGCCAGCACTAGACAGGGCTCCCTTAACTATGGCTACACCTTC.

This clone was counted at least ten times. The rearrangement joins TRBV7-2 to TRBJ2-1; 8 bases match TRBD2. V dropped 5 bases and J dropped 3; count of bases not matched to a gene: 9. Germline V lookup: CDR1 SGHTA, CDR2 FQGNSA. The length of the CDR3 is 16 residues. The CDR3 DNA is TGTGCCAGCAGCCTTACGGGAGGGGTAAACTACAATGAGCAGTTCTTC. It specifies CASSLTGGVNYNEQFF. The entire variable domain, with the rest obtained from reference TRBV7-2 and TRBJ2-1, is as follows: GAGVSQSPSNKVTEKGKDVELRCDPISGHTALYWYRQSLGQGLEFLIYFQGNSAPDKSGLPSDRFSAERTGGSVSTLTIQRTQQEDSAVYLCASSLTGGVNYNEQFFGPGTRLTVL.

This clone has only a few counts. The rearrangement uses TRBV30 and TRBJ1-1; D is uncertain. In germline, CDR1 is GTSNPN, CDR2 SVGIG (reference sequence). There are 13 residues in the CDR3. V was cut by 5 bases and J by 1 base, with 11 bases left in between. The CDR3 protein is CAWAGGANTEAFF. CDR3 DNA: TGTGCCTGGGCAGGAGGTGCGAACACTGAAGCTTTCTTT.